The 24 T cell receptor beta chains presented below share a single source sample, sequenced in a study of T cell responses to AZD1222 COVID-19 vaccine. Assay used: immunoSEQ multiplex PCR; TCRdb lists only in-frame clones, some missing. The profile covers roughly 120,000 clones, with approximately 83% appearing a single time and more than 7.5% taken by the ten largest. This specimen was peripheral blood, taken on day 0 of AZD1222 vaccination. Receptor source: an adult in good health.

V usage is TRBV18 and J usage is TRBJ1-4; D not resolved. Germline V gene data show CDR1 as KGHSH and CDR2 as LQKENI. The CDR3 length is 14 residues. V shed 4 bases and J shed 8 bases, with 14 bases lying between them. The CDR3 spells CASSLRKGEEKLFF. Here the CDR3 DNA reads TGTGCCAGCTCACTCCGGAAGGGAGAGGAAAAACTGTTTTTT.

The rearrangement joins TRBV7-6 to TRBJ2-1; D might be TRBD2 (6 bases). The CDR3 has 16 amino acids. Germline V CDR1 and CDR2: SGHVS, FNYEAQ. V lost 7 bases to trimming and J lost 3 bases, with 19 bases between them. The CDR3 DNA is TGTGCCAGCACCCTAGAATTGGAGGGGAACTACAATGAGCAGTTCTTC. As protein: CASTLELEGNYNEQFF. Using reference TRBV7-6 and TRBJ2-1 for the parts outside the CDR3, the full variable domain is GAGVSQSPRYKVTKRGQDVALRCDPISGHVSLYWYRQALGQGPEFLTYFNYEAQQDKSGLPNDRFSAERPEGSISTLTIQRTEQRDSAMYRCASTLELEGNYNEQFFGPGTRLTVL.

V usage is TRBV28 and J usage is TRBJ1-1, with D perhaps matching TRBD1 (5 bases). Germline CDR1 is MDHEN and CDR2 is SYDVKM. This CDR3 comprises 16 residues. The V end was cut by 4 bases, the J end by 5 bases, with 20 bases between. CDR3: CASSSPSALGGTEAFF. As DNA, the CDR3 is TGTGCCAGCAGTTCCCCCTCCGCATTGGGGGGAACTGAAGCTTTCTTT.

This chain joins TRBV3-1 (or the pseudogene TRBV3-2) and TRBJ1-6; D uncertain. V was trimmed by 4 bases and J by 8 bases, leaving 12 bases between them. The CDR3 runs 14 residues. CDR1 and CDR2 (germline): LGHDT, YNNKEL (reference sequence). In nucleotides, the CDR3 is TGTGCCAGCAGCCGACTTTCTTACGATTCACCCCTCCACTTT. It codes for CASSRLSYDSPLHF.

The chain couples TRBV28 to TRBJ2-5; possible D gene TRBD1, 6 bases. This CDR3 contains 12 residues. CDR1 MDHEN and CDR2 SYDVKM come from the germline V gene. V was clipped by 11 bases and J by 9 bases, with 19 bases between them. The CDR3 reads CAGSRTASAQYF. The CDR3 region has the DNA TGTGCCGGGAGTCGGACAGCGTCGGCCCAGTACTTC.

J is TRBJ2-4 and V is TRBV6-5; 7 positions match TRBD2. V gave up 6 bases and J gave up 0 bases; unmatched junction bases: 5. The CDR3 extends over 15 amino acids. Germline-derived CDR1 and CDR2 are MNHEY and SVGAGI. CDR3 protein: CASREGGLAKNIQYF. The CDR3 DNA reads TGTGCCAGCAGAGAGGGAGGGCTAGCCAAAAACATTCAGTACTTC.

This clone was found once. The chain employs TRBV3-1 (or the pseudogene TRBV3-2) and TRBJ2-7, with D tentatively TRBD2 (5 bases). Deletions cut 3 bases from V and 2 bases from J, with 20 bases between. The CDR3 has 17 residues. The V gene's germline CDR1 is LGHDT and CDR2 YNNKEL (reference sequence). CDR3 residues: CASSQNSGGLATYEQYF. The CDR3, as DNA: TGTGCCAGCAGCCAGAACTCAGGAGGACTGGCTACCTACGAGCAGTACTTC.

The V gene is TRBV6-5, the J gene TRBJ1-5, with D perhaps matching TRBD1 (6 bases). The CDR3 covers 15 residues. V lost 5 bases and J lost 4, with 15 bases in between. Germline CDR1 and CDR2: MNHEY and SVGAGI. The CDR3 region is CASSPGVDRNQPQHF. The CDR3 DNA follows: TGTGCCAGCAGTCCGGGGGTGGACAGAAATCAGCCCCAGCATTTT.

The CDR3 sequence is CASSSGTNTGELFF. CDR3 DNA sequence: TGTGCCAGCAGTTCCGGGACAAACACCGGGGAGCTGTTTTTT. This chain joins TRBV2 and TRBJ2-2, with D perhaps matching TRBD1 (6 bases). V was cut by 5 bases and J by 2 bases, with 9 bases left in between. CDR3 size: 14 residues. In germline, CDR1 is SNHLY, CDR2 FYNNEI.

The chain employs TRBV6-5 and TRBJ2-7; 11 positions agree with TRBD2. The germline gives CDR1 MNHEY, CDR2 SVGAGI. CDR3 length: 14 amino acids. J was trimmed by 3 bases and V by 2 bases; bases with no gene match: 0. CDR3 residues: CASSYGTSGYEQYF. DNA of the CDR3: TGTGCCAGCAGTTACGGGACTAGCGGCTACGAGCAGTACTTC.

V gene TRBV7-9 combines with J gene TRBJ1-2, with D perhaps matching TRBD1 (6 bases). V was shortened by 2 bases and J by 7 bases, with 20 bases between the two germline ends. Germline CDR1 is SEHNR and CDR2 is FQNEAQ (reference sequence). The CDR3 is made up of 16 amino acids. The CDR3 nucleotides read TGTGCCAGCAGCTTAACAGGGATTGCCAGGGGAGTTGGCTACACCTTC. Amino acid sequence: CASSLTGIARGVGYTF.

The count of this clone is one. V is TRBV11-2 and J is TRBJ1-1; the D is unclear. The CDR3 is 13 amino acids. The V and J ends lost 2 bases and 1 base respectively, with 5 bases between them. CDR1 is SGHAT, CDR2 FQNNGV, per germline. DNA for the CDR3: TGTGCCAGCAGCTTATCAGAGAACACTGAAGCTTTCTTT. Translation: CASSLSENTEAFF.

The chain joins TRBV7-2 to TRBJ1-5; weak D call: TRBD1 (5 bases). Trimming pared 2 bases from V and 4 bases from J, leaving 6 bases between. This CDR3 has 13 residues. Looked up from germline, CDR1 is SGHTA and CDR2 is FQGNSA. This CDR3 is CASSLRGNQPQHF. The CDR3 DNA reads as TGTGCCAGCAGCTTAAGGGGTAATCAGCCCCAGCATTTT.

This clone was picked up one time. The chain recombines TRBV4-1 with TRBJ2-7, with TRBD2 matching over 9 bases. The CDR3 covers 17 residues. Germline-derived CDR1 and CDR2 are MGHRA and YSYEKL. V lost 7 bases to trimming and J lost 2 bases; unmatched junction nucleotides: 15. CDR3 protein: CASTSMGNSGGAYEQYF. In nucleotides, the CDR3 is TGCGCCAGCACCTCAATGGGTAATAGCGGGGGTGCCTACGAGCAGTACTTC.

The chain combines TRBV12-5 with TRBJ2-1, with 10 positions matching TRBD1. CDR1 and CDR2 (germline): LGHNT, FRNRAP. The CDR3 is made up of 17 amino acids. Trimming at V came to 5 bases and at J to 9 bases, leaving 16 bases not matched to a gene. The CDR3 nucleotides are TGTGCTAGTGGTCTGCCGGGGGGGACAGGGGATTTTAGTGAGCAGTTCTTC. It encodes CASGLPGGTGDFSEQFF.

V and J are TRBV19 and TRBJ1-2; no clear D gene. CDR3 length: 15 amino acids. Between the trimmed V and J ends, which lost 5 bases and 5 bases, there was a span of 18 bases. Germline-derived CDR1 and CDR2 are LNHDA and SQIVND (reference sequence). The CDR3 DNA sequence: TGTGCCAGTAGTCTCCCCAATAGGGAAATGTATGGCTACACCTTC. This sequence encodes CASSLPNREMYGYTF.

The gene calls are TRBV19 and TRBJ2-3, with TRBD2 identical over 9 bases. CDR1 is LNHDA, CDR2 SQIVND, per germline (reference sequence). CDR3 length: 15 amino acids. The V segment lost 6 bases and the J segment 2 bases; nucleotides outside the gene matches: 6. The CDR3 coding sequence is TGTGCCAGTAGCCCGACTAGCGGATACACAGATACGCAGTATTTT. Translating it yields CASSPTSGYTDTQYF. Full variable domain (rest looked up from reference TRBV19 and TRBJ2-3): DGGITQSPKYLFRKEGQNVTLSCEQNLNHDAMYWYRQDPGQGLRLIYYSQIVNDFQKGDIAEGYSVSREKKESFPLTVTSAQKNPTAFYLCASSPTSGYTDTQYFGPGTRLTVL.

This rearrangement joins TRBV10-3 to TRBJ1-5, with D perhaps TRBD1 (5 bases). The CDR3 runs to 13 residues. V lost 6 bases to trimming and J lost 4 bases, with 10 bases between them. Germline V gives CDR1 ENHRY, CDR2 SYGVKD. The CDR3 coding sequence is TGTGCCATCAGGGACCCAGGGAATCAGCCCCAGCATTTT. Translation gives CAIRDPGNQPQHF.

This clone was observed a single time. The DNA of the CDR3 is TGTGCCAGCAGAAATAGGGGACGGATCGACACTGAAGCTTTCTTT. This translates into CASRNRGRIDTEAFF. This chain links TRBV27 with TRBJ1-1; D perhaps matches TRBD1 (5 bases). The CDR3 is 15 amino acids. Germline CDR1 reads MNHEY; CDR2 reads SMNVEV (reference sequence). The germline V and J ends were trimmed by 6 bases and 3 bases, with 17 bases remaining between them.

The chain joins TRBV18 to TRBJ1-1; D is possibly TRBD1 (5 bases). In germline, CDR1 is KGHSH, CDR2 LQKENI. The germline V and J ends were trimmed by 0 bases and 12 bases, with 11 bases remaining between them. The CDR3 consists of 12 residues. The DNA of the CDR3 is TGTGCCAGCTCACCACCGATTGGGGGATCTTTCTTT. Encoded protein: CASSPPIGGSFF.

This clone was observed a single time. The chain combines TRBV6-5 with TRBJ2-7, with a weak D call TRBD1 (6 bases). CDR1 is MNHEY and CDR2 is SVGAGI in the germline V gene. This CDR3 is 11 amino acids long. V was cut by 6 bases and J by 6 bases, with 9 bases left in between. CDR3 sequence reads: CASSPGAEQYF. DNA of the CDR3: TGTGCCAGCAGCCCAGGGGCCGAGCAGTACTTC.

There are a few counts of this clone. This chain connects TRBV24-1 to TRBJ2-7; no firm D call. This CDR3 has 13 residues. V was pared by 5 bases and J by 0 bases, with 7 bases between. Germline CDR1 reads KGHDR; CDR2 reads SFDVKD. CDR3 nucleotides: TGTGCCACCAGTGGGAGCCACTCCTACGAGCAGTACTTC. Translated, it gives CATSGSHSYEQYF.

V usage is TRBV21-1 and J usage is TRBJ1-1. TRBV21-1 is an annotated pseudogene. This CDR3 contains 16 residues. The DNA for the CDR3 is TGTGCCAGCAGGGATACGTTAGCTACACAATTCACTGAAGCTTTCTTT. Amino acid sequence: CASRDTLATQFTEAFF.

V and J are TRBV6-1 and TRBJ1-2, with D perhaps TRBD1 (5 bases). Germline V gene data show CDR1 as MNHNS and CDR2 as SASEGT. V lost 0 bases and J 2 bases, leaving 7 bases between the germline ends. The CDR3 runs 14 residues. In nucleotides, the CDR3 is TGTGCCAGCAGTGAAGCGCCAGGGAACTATGGCTACACCTTC. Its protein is CASSEAPGNYGYTF.